This T cell receptor beta chain was sequenced for a study of blood T cell repertoires in COVID-19. Study summary: The United States, Italy and Spain provided the acute and convalescent COVID-19 samples. From T cells, B-cell-depleted T cells, or PBMCs came the material, which was cDNA or gDNA.

Germline lookup yields CDR1 SEHNR and CDR2 FQNEAQ (reference sequence). The germline V and J ends were trimmed by 2 bases and 1 base, with 10 bases remaining between them. CDR3 length equals 15 residues. In the original workflow: The assay estimated nucleated cells by amplifying reference gene primers. The data were produced by immunoSEQ multiplex PCR, yet TCRdb's version contains in-frame clones alone and is incomplete. The D gene and trimming were derived from the DNA, and the V and J assignments and clone size from that table. The sample lists a few hundred thousand clones, 70% to 90% occurring once.

The sequence was obtained from a woman between 18 and 29 years old who had recovered from COVID-19. Sequenced sample: peripheral blood. V and J are TRBV7-9 and TRBJ2-3; D may be TRBD2 (6 bases). This CDR3 is CASSLHSGGTDTQYF. In nucleotides, the CDR3 is TGTGCCAGCAGCTTACATTCGGGAGGCACAGATACGCAGTATTTT.